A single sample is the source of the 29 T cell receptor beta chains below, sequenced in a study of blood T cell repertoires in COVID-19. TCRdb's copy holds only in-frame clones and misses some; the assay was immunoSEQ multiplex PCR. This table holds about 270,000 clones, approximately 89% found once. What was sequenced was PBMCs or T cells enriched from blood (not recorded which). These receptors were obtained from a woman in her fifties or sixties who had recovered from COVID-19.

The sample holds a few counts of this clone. The DNA of the CDR3 is TGTGCCAGCAGCCAATCGCTGGGGGCAACACCCCTCCACTTT. It codes for CASSQSLGATPLHF. The V call is TRBV14, the J call TRBJ1-6, with a tentative D call TRBD1 (6 bases). The CDR3 sequence is 14 residues long. Deletions cut 2 bases from V and 11 bases from J, with 13 bases between. CDR1 and CDR2 from the germline V gene are SGHDN and FVKESK.

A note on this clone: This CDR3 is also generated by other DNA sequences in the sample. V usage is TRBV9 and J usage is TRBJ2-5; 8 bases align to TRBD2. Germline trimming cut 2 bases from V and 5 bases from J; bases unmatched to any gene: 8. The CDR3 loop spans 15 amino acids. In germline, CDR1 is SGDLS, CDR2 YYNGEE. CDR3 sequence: CASSVDRGGLETQYF. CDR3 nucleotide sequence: TGTGCCAGCAGCGTGGATCGGGGGGGCCTGGAGACCCAGTACTTC.

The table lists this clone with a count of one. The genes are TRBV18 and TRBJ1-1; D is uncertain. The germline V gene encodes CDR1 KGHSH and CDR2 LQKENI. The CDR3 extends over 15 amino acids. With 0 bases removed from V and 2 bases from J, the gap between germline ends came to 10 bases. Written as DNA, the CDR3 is TGTGCCAGCTCACCACCCTTGTCAGGAAACACTGAAGCTTTCTTT. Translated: CASSPPLSGNTEAFF.

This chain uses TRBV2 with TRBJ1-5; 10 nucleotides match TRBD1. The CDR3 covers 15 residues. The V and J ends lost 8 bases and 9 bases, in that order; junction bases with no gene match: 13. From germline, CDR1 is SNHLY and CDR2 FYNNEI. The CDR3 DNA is TGTGCCAGCGGAGAGGGACAGGGGCTTTCGTTGCCCCAGCATTTT. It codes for CASGEGQGLSLPQHF.

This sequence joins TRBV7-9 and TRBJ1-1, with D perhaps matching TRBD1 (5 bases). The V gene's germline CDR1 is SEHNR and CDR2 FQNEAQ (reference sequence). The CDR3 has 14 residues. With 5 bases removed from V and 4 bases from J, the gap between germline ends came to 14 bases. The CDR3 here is CASSPQGESTEAFF. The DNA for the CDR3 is TGTGCCAGCAGCCCTCAGGGCGAGAGCACTGAAGCTTTCTTT.

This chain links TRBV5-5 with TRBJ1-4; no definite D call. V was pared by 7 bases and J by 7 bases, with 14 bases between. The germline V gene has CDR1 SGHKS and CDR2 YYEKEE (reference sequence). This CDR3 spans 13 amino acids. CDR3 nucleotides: TGTGCCAGCCGGCGGACTTTTAGTGAAAAACTGTTTTTT. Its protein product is CASRRTFSEKLFF.

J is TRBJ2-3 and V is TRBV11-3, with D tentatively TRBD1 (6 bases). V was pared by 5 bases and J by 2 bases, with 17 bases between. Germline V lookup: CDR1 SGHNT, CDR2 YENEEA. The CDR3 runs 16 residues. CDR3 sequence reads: CASSAPVTGSTDTQYF. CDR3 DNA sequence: TGTGCCAGCAGCGCCCCCGTGACAGGATCCACAGATACGCAGTATTTT. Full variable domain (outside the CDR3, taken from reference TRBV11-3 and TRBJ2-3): EAGVVQSPRYKIIEKKQPVAFWCNPISGHNTLYWYLQNLGQGPELLIRYENEEAVDDSQLPKDRFSAERLKGVDSTLKIQPAELGDSAVYLCASSAPVTGSTDTQYFGPGTRLTVL.

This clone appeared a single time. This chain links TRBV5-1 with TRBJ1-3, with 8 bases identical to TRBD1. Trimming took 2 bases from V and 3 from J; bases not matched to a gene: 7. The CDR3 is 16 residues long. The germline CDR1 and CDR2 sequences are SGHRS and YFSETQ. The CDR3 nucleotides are TGCGCCAGCAGCTTCGCTGGGACAGGCCTTGGAAACACCATATATTTT. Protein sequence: CASSFAGTGLGNTIYF.

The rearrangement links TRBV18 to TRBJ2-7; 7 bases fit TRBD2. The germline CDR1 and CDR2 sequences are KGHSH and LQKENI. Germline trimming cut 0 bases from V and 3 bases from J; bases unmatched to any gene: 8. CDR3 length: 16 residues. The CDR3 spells CASSPPGVAGGYEQYF. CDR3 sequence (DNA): TGTGCCAGCTCACCACCGGGGGTAGCGGGTGGCTACGAGCAGTACTTC.

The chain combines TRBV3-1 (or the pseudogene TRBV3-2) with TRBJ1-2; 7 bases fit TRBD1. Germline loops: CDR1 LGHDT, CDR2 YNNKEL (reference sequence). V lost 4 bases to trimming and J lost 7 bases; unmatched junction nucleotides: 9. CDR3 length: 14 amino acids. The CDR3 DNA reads TGTGCCAGCAGCCCACAGGGGACGGCGAGTGGCTACACCTTC. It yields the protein CASSPQGTASGYTF.

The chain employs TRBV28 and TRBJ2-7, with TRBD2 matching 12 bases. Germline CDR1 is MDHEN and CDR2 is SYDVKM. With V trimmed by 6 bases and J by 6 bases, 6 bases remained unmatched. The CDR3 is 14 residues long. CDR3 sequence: CASSPSGREGEQYF. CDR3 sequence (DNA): TGTGCCAGCAGCCCTAGCGGGAGGGAGGGCGAGCAGTACTTC.

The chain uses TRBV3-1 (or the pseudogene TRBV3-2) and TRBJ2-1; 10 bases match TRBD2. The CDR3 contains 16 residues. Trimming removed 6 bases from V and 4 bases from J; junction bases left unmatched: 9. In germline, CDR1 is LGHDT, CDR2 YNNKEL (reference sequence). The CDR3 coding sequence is TGTGCCAGCAGTCGGACGATAGCGGGGGGTTACAATGAGCAGTTCTTC. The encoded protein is CASSRTIAGGYNEQFF.

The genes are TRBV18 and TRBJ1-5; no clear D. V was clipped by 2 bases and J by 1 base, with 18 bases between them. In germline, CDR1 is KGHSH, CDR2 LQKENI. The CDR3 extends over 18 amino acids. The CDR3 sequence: CASSPGRGTAGSNQPQHF. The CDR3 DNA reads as TGTGCCAGCTCACCAGGCCGGGGAACTGCCGGGAGCAATCAGCCCCAGCATTTT.

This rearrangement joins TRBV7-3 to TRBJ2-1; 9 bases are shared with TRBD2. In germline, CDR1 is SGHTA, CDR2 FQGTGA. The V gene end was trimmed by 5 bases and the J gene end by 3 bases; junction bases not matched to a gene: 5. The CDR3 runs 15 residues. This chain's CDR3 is CASSISGSGYNEQFF. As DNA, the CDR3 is TGTGCCAGCAGCATTAGCGGGAGTGGCTACAATGAGCAGTTCTTC.

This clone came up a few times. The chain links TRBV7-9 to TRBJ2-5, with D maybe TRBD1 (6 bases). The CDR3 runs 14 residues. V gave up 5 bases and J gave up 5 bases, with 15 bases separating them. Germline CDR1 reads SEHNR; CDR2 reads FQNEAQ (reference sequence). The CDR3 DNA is TGTGCCAGCAGCGCTACAGGGTTGGGGGAGACCCAGTACTTC. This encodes CASSATGLGETQYF.

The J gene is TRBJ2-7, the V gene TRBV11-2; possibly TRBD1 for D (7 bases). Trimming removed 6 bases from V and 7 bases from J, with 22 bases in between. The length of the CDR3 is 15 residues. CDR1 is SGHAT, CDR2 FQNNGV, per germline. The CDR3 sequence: CASSFTGTAGGEQYF. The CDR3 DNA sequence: TGTGCCAGCAGTTTCACCGGGACTGCAGGGGGGGAGCAGTACTTC.

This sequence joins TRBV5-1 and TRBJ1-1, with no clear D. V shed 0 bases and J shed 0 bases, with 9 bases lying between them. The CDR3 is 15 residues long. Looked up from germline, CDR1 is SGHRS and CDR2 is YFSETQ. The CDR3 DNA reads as TGCGCCAGCAGCTTGGCCTCTGAGATGAACACTGAAGCTTTCTTT. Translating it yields CASSLASEMNTEAFF.

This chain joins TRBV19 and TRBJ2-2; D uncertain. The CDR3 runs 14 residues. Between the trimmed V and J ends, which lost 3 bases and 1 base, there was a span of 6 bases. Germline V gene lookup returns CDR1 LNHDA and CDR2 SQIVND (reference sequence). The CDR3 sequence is CASSIQQNTGELFF. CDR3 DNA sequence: TGTGCCAGTAGTATTCAACAGAACACCGGGGAGCTGTTTTTT.

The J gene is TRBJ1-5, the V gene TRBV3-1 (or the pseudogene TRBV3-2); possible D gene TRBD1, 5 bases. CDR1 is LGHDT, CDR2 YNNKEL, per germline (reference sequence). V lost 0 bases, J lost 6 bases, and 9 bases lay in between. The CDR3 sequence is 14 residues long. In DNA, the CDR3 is TGTGCCAGCAGCCAAGAACGGGGGGGTCAGCCCCAGCATTTT. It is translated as CASSQERGGQPQHF.

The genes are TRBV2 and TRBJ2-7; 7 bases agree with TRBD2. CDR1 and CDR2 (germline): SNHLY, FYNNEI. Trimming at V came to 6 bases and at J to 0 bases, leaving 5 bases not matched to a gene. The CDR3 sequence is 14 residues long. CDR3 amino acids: CASSDGGTSYEQYF. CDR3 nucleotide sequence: TGTGCCAGCAGCGACGGGGGGACCTCCTACGAGCAGTACTTC. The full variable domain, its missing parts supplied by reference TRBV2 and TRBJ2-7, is EPEVTQTPSHQVTQMGQEVILRCVPISNHLYFYWYRQILGQKVEFLVSFYNNEISEKSEIFDDQFSVERPDGSNFTLKIRSTKLEDSAMYFCASSDGGTSYEQYFGPGTRLTVT.

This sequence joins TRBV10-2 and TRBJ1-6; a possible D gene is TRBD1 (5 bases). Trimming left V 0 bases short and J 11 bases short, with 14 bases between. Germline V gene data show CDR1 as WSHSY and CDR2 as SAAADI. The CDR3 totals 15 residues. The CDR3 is CASSESILGRTPLHF. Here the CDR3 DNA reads TGCGCCAGCAGTGAGTCGATTCTGGGGCGGACACCCCTCCACTTT.

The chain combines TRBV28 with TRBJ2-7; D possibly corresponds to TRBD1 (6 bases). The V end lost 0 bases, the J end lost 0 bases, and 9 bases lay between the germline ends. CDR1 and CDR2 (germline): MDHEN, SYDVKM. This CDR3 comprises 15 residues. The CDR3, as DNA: TGTGCCAGCAGTTTATGGGGGGCCTACTCCTACGAGCAGTACTTC. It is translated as CASSLWGAYSYEQYF.

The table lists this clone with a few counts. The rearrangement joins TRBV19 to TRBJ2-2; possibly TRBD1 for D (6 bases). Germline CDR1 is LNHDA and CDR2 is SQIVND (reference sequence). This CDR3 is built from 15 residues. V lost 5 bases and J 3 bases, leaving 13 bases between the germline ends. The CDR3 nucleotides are TGTGCCAGTAGTCAACAGGGTTTGGACACCGGGGAGCTGTTTTTT. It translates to CASSQQGLDTGELFF.

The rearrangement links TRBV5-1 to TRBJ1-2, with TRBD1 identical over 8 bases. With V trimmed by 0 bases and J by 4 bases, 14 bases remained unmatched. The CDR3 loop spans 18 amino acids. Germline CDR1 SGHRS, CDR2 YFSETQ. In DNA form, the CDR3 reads TGCGCCAGCAGCTTGGTTTCCCCCCAGGGGGCACAACCCTATGGCTACACCTTC. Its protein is CASSLVSPQGAQPYGYTF.

This CDR3 reads CASSLRGFVEATSNQPQHF. CDR3 sequence (DNA): TGTGCCAGCAGCTTAAGGGGCTTTGTCGAGGCTACTAGCAATCAGCCCCAGCATTTT. This chain uses TRBV7-8 with TRBJ1-5, with D possibly TRBD1 on 5 matching bases. The V end lost 2 bases, the J end lost 0 bases, and 20 bases lay between the germline ends. Germline V lookup: CDR1 SGHVS, CDR2 FQNEAQ. This CDR3 comprises 19 residues.

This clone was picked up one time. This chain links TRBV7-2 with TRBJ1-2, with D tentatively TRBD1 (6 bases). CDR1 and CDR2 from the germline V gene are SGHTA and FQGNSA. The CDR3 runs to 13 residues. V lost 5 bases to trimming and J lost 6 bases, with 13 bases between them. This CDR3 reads CASSREGVNGYTF. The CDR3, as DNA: TGTGCCAGCAGCCGCGAGGGGGTAAATGGCTACACCTTC. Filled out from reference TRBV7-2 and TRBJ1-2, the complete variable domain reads GAGVSQSPSNKVTEKGKDVELRCDPISGHTALYWYRQSLGQGLEFLIYFQGNSAPDKSGLPSDRFSAERTGGSVSTLTIQRTQQEDSAVYLCASSREGVNGYTFGSGTRLTVV.

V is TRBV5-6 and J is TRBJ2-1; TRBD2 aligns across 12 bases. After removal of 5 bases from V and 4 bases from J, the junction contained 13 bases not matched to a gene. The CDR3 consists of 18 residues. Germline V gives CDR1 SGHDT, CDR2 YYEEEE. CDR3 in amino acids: CASRWTSGALPLYNEQFF. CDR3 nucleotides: TGTGCCAGCAGATGGACTAGCGGGGCTCTCCCACTTTACAATGAGCAGTTCTTC.

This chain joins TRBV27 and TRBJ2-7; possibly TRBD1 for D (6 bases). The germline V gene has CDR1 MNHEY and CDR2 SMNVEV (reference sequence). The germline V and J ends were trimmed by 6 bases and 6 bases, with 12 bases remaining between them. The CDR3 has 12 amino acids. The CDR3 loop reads CASSPQGTEQYF. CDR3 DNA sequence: TGTGCCAGCAGCCCACAGGGAACCGAGCAGTACTTC.

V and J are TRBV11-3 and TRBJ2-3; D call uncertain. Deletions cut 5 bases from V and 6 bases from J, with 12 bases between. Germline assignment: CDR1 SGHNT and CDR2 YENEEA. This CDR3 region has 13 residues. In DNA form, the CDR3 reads TGTGCCAGCAGCAATTCCCCTAGGGATACGCAGTATTTT. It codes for CASSNSPRDTQYF.